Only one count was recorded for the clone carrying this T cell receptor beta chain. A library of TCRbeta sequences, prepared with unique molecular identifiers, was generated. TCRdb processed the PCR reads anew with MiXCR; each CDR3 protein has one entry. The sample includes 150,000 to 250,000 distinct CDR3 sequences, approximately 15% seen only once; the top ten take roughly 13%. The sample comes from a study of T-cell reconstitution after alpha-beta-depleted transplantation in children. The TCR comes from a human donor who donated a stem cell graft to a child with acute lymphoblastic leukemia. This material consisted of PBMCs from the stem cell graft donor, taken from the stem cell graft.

In nucleotides, the CDR3 is TGTGCCAGCAGCTTAGAATCCGGGACTGGATCCTACGAGCAGTACTTC. This sequence encodes CASSLESGTGSYEQYF. The chain joins TRBV11-2 to TRBJ2-7; a weak D match, TRBD2 (6 bases). Trimming removed 0 bases at V and 1 base at J, with 13 bases between. The germline V gene has CDR1 SGHAT and CDR2 FQNNGV. The CDR3 length is 16 residues.